These 21 T cell receptor beta chains originate from one sample sequenced in a study of T cells in Graves' hyperthyroidism and ophthalmopathy. TCR beta CDR3 regions were amplified from RNA. First-round RT-PCR with HTBI primers amplified the TCR CDR3 region. TCRdb independently ran MiXCR on the multiplex PCR reads; one entry per CDR3 protein. The sample contains roughly 110,000 distinct CDR3 sequences, about 17% of which appear only once. Material: blood. The receptors come from a woman in her 50s with Graves' hyperthyroidism.

CDR3 loop: CASTLGPTPRDTEAFF. The DNA of the CDR3 is TGTGCCAGCACCTTAGGCCCAACTCCGAGGGACACTGAAGCTTTCTTT. V and J are TRBV6-2 or TRBV6-3 and TRBJ1-1; D call uncertain. CDR3 length: 16 amino acids. Germline CDR1 is MNHEY and CDR2 is SVGEGT. V was trimmed by 7 bases and J by 3 bases, leaving 21 bases between them.

In its sample, this clonotype was seen many times. The chain carries TRBV24-1 and TRBJ2-5, with D uncertain. The CDR3 has 11 residues. V dropped 3 bases and J dropped 6 bases, with 4 bases sitting between them. CDR1 is KGHDR, CDR2 SFDVKD, per germline. CDR3 DNA: TGTGCCACCAGTGATATCCAGACCCAGTACTTC. Its protein product is CATSDIQTQYF.

This clonotype was observed at least ten times. The rearrangement uses TRBV20-1 and TRBJ2-5, with 10 bases matching TRBD2. The germline CDR1 and CDR2 sequences are DFQATT and SNEGSKA (reference sequence). This CDR3 comprises 17 residues. The V segment lost 3 bases and the J segment 3 bases; nucleotides outside the gene matches: 13. The CDR3 DNA is TGCAGTGCTAGTTCACCCTGGGCTAGCGGGAGTAAAGAGACCCAGTACTTC. Translation gives CSASSPWASGSKETQYF.

In its sample, this clonotype was seen a few times. The V call is TRBV7-9, the J call TRBJ2-6, with 7 bases fitting TRBD2. Per the germline V gene, CDR1 is SEHNR and CDR2 is FQNEAQ (reference sequence). The CDR3 contains 18 residues. J gave up 0 bases and V 5 bases, and 10 bases lay outside the gene matches. The CDR3 is CASSPTSATFSGANVLTF. DNA for the CDR3: TGTGCCAGCAGCCCAACTAGCGCAACATTCTCTGGGGCCAACGTCCTGACTTTC.

This clonotype was observed many times. The chain carries TRBV15 and TRBJ1-6; 7 bases are shared with TRBD1. The ends lost 5 bases at V and 5 bases at J; junction bases unmatched: 3. The CDR3 spans 14 residues. Germline V lookup: CDR1 LNHNV, CDR2 YYDKDF (reference sequence). As DNA, the CDR3 is TGTGCCACCAGCTCGACAGGGAATAATTCACCCCTCCACTTT. It yields the protein CATSSTGNNSPLHF.

This rearrangement joins TRBV10-3 to TRBJ2-7, with D possibly being TRBD1 (6 bases). Per germline, CDR1 ENHRY and CDR2 SYGVKD. Trimming removed 7 bases at V and 0 bases at J, with 19 bases between. CDR3 length: 16 residues. CDR3 coding DNA: TGTGCCATCACCGACCGGCGGACAGCCCTCTCCTACGAGCAGTACTTC. Protein product: CAITDRRTALSYEQYF.

This clonotype was counted at least ten times. The V and J genes are TRBV7-2 and TRBJ1-6, with 9 bases aligning to TRBD1. Trimming at V came to 4 bases and at J to 4 bases, leaving 5 bases not matched to a gene. CDR1 and CDR2 from the germline V gene are SGHTA and FQGNSA. This CDR3 region has 16 residues. As DNA, the CDR3 is TGTGCCAGCAGCTCACTGGACAGGGGATATAATTCACCCCTCCACTTT. It encodes CASSSLDRGYNSPLHF.

In this sample, this clonotype turned up many times. This sequence joins TRBV9 and TRBJ1-1, with 7 bases matching TRBD1. Germline V gene data show CDR1 as SGDLS and CDR2 as YYNGEE. There are 15 residues in the CDR3. The J segment lost 5 bases and the V segment lost 4 bases, leaving 11 bases of the junction unmatched. CDR3 protein: CASSMYRGTETEAFF. Here the CDR3 DNA reads TGTGCCAGCAGCATGTACAGGGGAACGGAGACTGAAGCTTTCTTT.

The chain carries TRBV9 and TRBJ1-5; D is unclear. V was trimmed by 0 bases and J by 0 bases, leaving 10 bases between them. The V gene's germline CDR1 is SGDLS and CDR2 YYNGEE. This CDR3 contains 16 residues. As DNA, the CDR3 is TGTGCCAGCAGCGTAGGGTCCAGCCATAGCAATCAGCCCCAGCATTTT. Translated, it gives CASSVGSSHSNQPQHF.

This clonotype was counted ten times or more. The CDR3: CASSFIQGGDYGYTF. CDR3 DNA: TGTGCCAGCAGCTTTATTCAGGGGGGAGACTATGGCTACACCTTC. The V and J genes are TRBV7-9 and TRBJ1-2; TRBD1 matches at 7 bases. The germline V gene encodes CDR1 SEHNR and CDR2 FQNEAQ (reference sequence). V dropped 3 bases and J dropped 3; count of bases not matched to a gene: 7. CDR3 size: 15 residues. The complete variable domain, with remaining parts taken from reference TRBV7-9 and TRBJ1-2, reads DTGVSQNPRHKITKRGQNVTFRCDPISEHNRLYWYRQTLGQGPEFLTYFQNEAQLEKSRLLSDRFSAERPKGSFSTLEIQRTEQGDSAMYLCASSFIQGGDYGYTFGSGTRLTVV.

This clonotype was detected many times. The V call is TRBV29-1, the J call TRBJ2-3; 12 positions agree with TRBD1. V lost 6 bases, J lost 2 bases, and 3 bases stayed unmatched. The CDR3 runs 14 residues. The V gene's germline CDR1 is SQVTM and CDR2 ANQGSEA. The CDR3 is CSVGTGGPTDTQYF. The CDR3 nucleotides are TGCAGCGTGGGGACAGGGGGCCCCACAGATACGCAGTATTTT.

This clonotype was found many times. The chain combines TRBV2 with TRBJ2-5, with D tentatively TRBD2 (5 bases). The CDR3 extends over 16 amino acids. In germline, CDR1 is SNHLY, CDR2 FYNNEI. Trimming pared 6 bases from V and 0 bases from J, leaving 17 bases between. CDR3 residues: CASSPNGVRYQETQYF. CDR3 DNA: TGTGCCAGCAGCCCTAACGGGGTCAGGTACCAAGAGACCCAGTACTTC. The variable domain in full, with the rest retrieved from reference TRBV2 and TRBJ2-5, is EPEVTQTPSHQVTQMGQEVILRCVPISNHLYFYWYRQILGQKVEFLVSFYNNEISEKSEIFDDQFSVERPDGSNFTLKIRSTKLEDSAMYFCASSPNGVRYQETQYFGPGTRLLVL.

The chain uses TRBV3-1 and TRBJ2-1; 8 bases align to TRBD2. The CDR3 runs 15 residues. Germline V gene sequence: CDR1 LGHDT, CDR2 YNNKEL (reference sequence). The J segment lost 9 bases and the V segment lost 2 bases, leaving 9 bases of the junction unmatched. CDR3 protein: CASSQWAGGGREQFF. For the CDR3, the DNA is TGTGCCAGCAGCCAATGGGCGGGAGGTGGGCGTGAGCAGTTCTTC.

Ten or more counts support this clonotype. The V and J genes are TRBV5-1 and TRBJ2-3; D unresolved. Germline CDR1 SGHRS, CDR2 YFSETQ. The CDR3 runs to 16 residues. The germline V and J ends were trimmed by 0 bases and 2 bases, with 13 bases remaining between them. The CDR3: CASSLAGLVTTDTQYF. The CDR3 bases are TGCGCCAGCAGCTTGGCCGGGTTGGTGACCACAGATACGCAGTATTTT.

This chain connects TRBV10-2 to TRBJ2-1, with TRBD2 matching 14 bases. V dropped 9 bases and J dropped 5; count of bases not matched to a gene: 3. Germline V gives CDR1 WSHSY, CDR2 SAAADI. The CDR3 is 14 residues long. The CDR3 nucleotides read TGCGCCAGTAGACTAGCGGGAGGGCACAATGAGCAGTTCTTC. Protein product: CASRLAGGHNEQFF.

This clonotype has ten or more counts. This chain connects TRBV20-1 to TRBJ2-1; possible D gene TRBD2, 5 bases. CDR1 and CDR2 (germline): DFQATT, SNEGSKA (reference sequence). V shed 6 bases and J shed 0 bases, with 15 bases lying between them. This CDR3 is built from 15 residues. In nucleotides, the CDR3 is TGCAGTGCCCGGAGGTCTCAGAGCTCCTACAATGAGCAGTTCTTC. Protein product: CSARRSQSSYNEQFF.

This clonotype was detected many times. The gene calls are TRBV10-3 and TRBJ2-7; D gene uncertain. Germline V CDR1 and CDR2: ENHRY, SYGVKD. This CDR3 contains 14 residues. Trimming left V 3 bases short and J 1 base short, with 10 bases between. The CDR3, as DNA: TGTGCCATCAGTGACCGAAGCCCGTCCTACGAGCAGTACTTC. Residues: CAISDRSPSYEQYF.

This clonotype showed up just once. The chain recombines TRBV20-1 with TRBJ2-1; the D gene could be TRBD1 or TRBD2 (6 bases each). CDR3 length equals 16 residues. Germline CDR1 reads DFQATT; CDR2 reads SNEGSKA (reference sequence). The V end lost 0 bases, the J end lost 6 bases, and 18 bases lay between the germline ends. The DNA for the CDR3 is TGCAGTGCTAGAGAAGGGGGGCGGGTGGCTGGCAATGAGCAGTTCTTC. Its protein product is CSAREGGRVAGNEQFF.

This clonotype was seen ten or more times. This chain connects TRBV6-1 to TRBJ1-5, with a possible D match to TRBD1 (5 bases). CDR3 size: 13 residues. V lost 4 bases and J 5 bases, leaving 9 bases between the germline ends. Germline V CDR1 and CDR2: MNHNS, SASEGT. Here the CDR3 reads CASSVTADQPQHF. CDR3 coding DNA: TGTGCCAGCAGTGTGACAGCCGATCAGCCCCAGCATTTT.

This clonotype was detected once. V is TRBV20-1 and J is TRBJ2-3; 9 positions agree with TRBD2. The CDR3 is made up of 18 amino acids. V gave up 0 bases and J gave up 2 bases; unmatched junction bases: 12. Germline V gene lookup returns CDR1 DFQATT and CDR2 SNEGSKA (reference sequence). The CDR3 sequence is CSARDSLLREGPTDTQYF. CDR3 DNA: TGCAGTGCTAGAGATTCCCTTTTGCGGGAGGGCCCCACAGATACGCAGTATTTT.

V is TRBV5-8 and J is TRBJ2-3; TRBD2 agrees at 10 bases. This CDR3 region has 15 residues. V shed 4 bases and J 0 bases; nucleotides not matched to a gene: 2. CDR1 and CDR2 from the germline V gene are SGHTS and YDEGEE. CDR3 amino acids: CASSGGLASTDTQYF. The CDR3 DNA sequence: TGTGCCAGCAGCGGGGGACTAGCGAGCACAGATACGCAGTATTTT.